This record covers a single TCR beta chain. A much larger clone differs from this one at a single base, so this may be a read error. The CDR3 length is 13 residues. Germline V gene data show CDR1 as LNHDA and CDR2 as SQIVND (reference sequence). These data come from a study of T-cell reconstitution after alpha-beta-depleted transplantation in children. Preparation of the TCRbeta library was carried out with unique molecular identifiers. MiXCR, applied by TCRdb to the PCR reads, yields one record per CDR3 protein. The data contain about 270,000 distinct CDR3 sequences, over 8% of them singletons. The rearrangement links TRBV19 to TRBJ2-1, with a weak D call TRBD1 (5 bases). This receptor was identified in a human donor who donated a stem cell graft to a child with SCID. The input for sequencing was PBMCs from the stem cell graft donor, taken from the stem cell graft. In DNA, the CDR3 is TGTGCCAGTAGTATTGGGGCCTACAGTGAGCAGTTCTTC. Translation: CASSIGAYSEQFF.